These T cell receptor beta chains were read from a single sample in a study of OX40 agonist ivuxolimab in advanced cancers. Assay used: immunoSEQ multiplex PCR; TCRdb lists only in-frame clones, some missing. Of about 86,000 clones listed, under 95% are singletons. This material consisted of CD4+ or CD8+ T cells sorted from blood, taken in a trial of the OX40 agonist ivuxolimab. The receptors were gathered from an adult with an advanced solid tumor such as melanoma, head and neck, liver or kidney cancer. The CDR3 runs from the conserved cysteine through the conserved F or W. D genes are given only for firm matches. Clone size is shown for a subset of rows, as once, few, many or a class of expanded clone.

>TRBV10-1|TRBJ1-1|-|-
TGCGCCGCTGAGGGGCGTAGCACTGAAGCTTTCTTT
CAAEGRSTEAFF
>TRBV18|TRBJ2-1|-|TRBD2
TGTGCCAGCTCACCAGGACTAGCGTACAATGAGCAGTTCTTC
CASSPGLAYNEQFF
>TRBV27|TRBJ2-7|-|-
TGTGCCAGCAGAGCCGCGGTAGGGCTCACTTACTACGAGCAGTACTTC
CASRAAVGLTYYEQYF
>TRBV5-1|TRBJ2-7|-|-
TGCGCCAGCAGCCTGGTATCCGGGAACGTGTACTACGAGCAGTACTTC
CASSLVSGNVYYEQYF
>TRBV19|TRBJ2-7|-|TRBD1
TGTGCCAGCCGGGCGGACAGGGGGCAAGAGCAGTACTTC
CASRADRGQEQYF
>TRBV4-1|TRBJ2-7|once|-
TGCGCCAGCAGCCATGACCCCTCGGGACACAAAGTGTACGAGCAGTACTTC
CASSHDPSGHKVYEQYF
>TRBV9|TRBJ1-2|once|-
TGTGCCAGCAGCGTAGTTCGGGGCGACCATGACTACACCTTC
CASSVVRGDHDYTF
>TRBV5-4|TRBJ1-1|-|-
TGTGCCAGCAGCCCCGAGGGGGGGCTAACTGAAGCTTTCTTT
CASSPEGGLTEAFF
>TRBV7-9|TRBJ2-5|-|-
TGTGCCAGCAGCCCTACCACAGTAGCGGCATACCAAGAGACCCAGTACTTC
CASSPTTVAAYQETQYF
>TRBV27|TRBJ2-1|-|TRBD2
TGTGCCAGCGCTTTAGTGGGATCTGGGACTAGCGGGAGGGGGGTCGATGAGCAGTTCTTC
CASALVGSGTSGRGVDEQFF
>TRBV5-8|TRBJ2-4|-|-
TGTGCCAGCAGCCACCAGACGGACGCCAAAAACATTCAGTACTTC
CASSHQTDAKNIQYF
>TRBV27|TRBJ2-3|once|-
TGTGCCAGCAGGGGGGGAGAGGGCACAGATACGCAGTATTTT
CASRGGEGTDTQYF
>TRBV6-6|TRBJ1-2|-|-
TGTGCCAGCAGTACGACCAGGTCGGATGGCTACACCTTC
CASSTTRSDGYTF
>TRBV6-5|TRBJ1-4|-|-
TGTGCCAGCAGCCGCTCAACTAATGAAAAACTGTTTTTT
CASSRSTNEKLFF
>TRBV28|TRBJ2-3|once|-
TGTGCCAGCAGTTTCTCGCGGGGCGCGCGCACAGATACGCAGTATTTT
CASSFSRGARTDTQYF
>TRBV9|TRBJ2-3|-|TRBD2
TGTGCCAGCAGCGTAGGCGGGAGTCCCGATACGCAGTATTTT
CASSVGGSPDTQYF
>TRBV6-5|TRBJ2-5|-|TRBD1
TGTGCCAGCAGTTACTCGGGACAGGTCCAAGAGACCCAGTACTTC
CASSYSGQVQETQYF
>TRBV19|TRBJ2-7|few|TRBD1
TGTGCCAGTAGTATGGGACAGGGGAGGAACGAGCAGTACTTC
CASSMGQGRNEQYF
>TRBV12-5|TRBJ2-7|-|TRBD2
TGTGCTAGTGGTTTGCCCCCTCGACTAGCGGGATCCTACGAGCAGTACTTC
CASGLPPRLAGSYEQYF
>TRBV5-1|TRBJ2-7|-|TRBD2
TGCGCCAGCAGCGTCGGGACTAGCGGATCCTACGAGCAGTACTTC
CASSVGTSGSYEQYF
>TRBV7-9|TRBJ2-7|-|-
TGTGCCAGCAGCTTAGAAAACGGCTACGAGCAGTACTTC
CASSLENGYEQYF
>TRBV6-6|TRBJ1-1|-|TRBD1
TGTGCCAGCAGTATGAACCCACAGGGGCCGAACACTGAAGCTTTCTTT
CASSMNPQGPNTEAFF
>TRBV19|TRBJ2-5|-|-
TGTGCCAGTAGTATAGATGGGACTTCGTACCAAGAGACCCAGTACTTC
CASSIDGTSYQETQYF
>TRBV5-4|TRBJ2-7|-|TRBD1
TGTGCCAGCAGCTTACCAGGGGGTCCCTACGAGCAGTACTTC
CASSLPGGPYEQYF
>TRBV7-8|TRBJ2-7|-|TRBD2
TGTGCCAGCAGCTCTAGAATAGCGGGAGTCTACGAGCAGTACTTC
CASSSRIAGVYEQYF
>TRBV19|TRBJ2-7|-|-
TGTGCCACCCGGTCGCGCTCCTACGAGCAGTACTTC
CATRSRSYEQYF
>TRBV5-4|TRBJ2-2|-|TRBD1
TGTGCCAGCAGCGCGAGCTCCGGGACAGAGAACACCGGGGAGCTGTTTTTT
CASSASSGTENTGELFF
>TRBV5-4|TRBJ2-1|once|TRBD1
TGTGCCAGCAGCTTGGAAGGGTCCGGGACAGGATTAAATGAGCAGTTCTTC
CASSLEGSGTGLNEQFF
>TRBV7-8|TRBJ1-1|-|TRBD1
TGTGCCAGCAGCCCCCGGACAGGAGTGAACACTGAAGCTTTCTTT
CASSPRTGVNTEAFF
>TRBV6-5|TRBJ1-2|few|-
TGTGCCAGCAGTAACACGAATCAGCGTGGCTACACCTTC
CASSNTNQRGYTF
>TRBV10-1|TRBJ2-2|-|-
TGCGCCAGCTCGGGAGAGAACACCGGGGAGCTGTTTTTT
CASSGENTGELFF
>TRBV7-2|TRBJ2-7|-|TRBD2
TGTGCCAGCAGCCCCTTATTGGGCCCGACTAGCGGGAGTCTCTCCGAGCAGTACTTC
CASSPLLGPTSGSLSEQYF
>TRBV4-1|TRBJ2-2|-|TRBD2
TGCGCCAGCAGCCAAGATGCGGGAGACACCGGGGAGCTGTTTTTT
CASSQDAGDTGELFF
>TRBV27|TRBJ2-1|once|-
TGTGCCAGCAGCATTAGGGGAGGCTCCTACAATGAGCAGTTCTTC
CASSIRGGSYNEQFF
>TRBV5-6|TRBJ1-2|-|-
TGTGCCAGCAGCTTACTGGGGGCCTATGGCTACACCTTC
CASSLLGAYGYTF
>TRBV7-8|TRBJ2-7|-|TRBD1
TGTGCCAGCAGCTTAGCCACAGGGGGTGTATACTCCTACGAGCAGTACTTC
CASSLATGGVYSYEQYF
>TRBV6-1|TRBJ1-2|-|TRBD1
TGTGCCAGCAGTGAATTTAGGGACAGGGGTCGGTATGGCTACACCTTC
CASSEFRDRGRYGYTF
>TRBV28|TRBJ2-5|-|TRBD1
TGTGCCAGCACCCGGGGACAGGGAAAGACCCAGTACTTC
CASTRGQGKTQYF
>TRBV13|TRBJ2-7|-|-
TGTGCCAGCAGCGGGGGGGACAGATCCTACGAGCAGTACTTC
CASSGGDRSYEQYF
>TRBV11-2|TRBJ1-4|-|-
TGTGCCAGCAACCCCATGGGACAACCTAATGAAAAACTGTTTTTT
CASNPMGQPNEKLFF
>TRBV5-1|TRBJ2-7|-|-
TGCGCCAGCAGCTCGGTATCGCAATCCTACGAGCAGTACTTC
CASSSVSQSYEQYF
>TRBV6-4|TRBJ1-1|-|-
TGTGCCAGCAAAAGGGGTGCGGAGAACACTGAAGCTTTCTTT
CASKRGAENTEAFF
>TRBV11-1|TRBJ2-7|-|TRBD1
TGTGCCAGCAGACCTAACAGGGGGCACGAGCAGTACTTC
CASRPNRGHEQYF
>TRBV18|TRBJ2-1|once|-
TGTGCCAGCTCACCCCCTATATCTGGCCGTTACCTCTACAATGAGCAGTTCTTC
CASSPPISGRYLYNEQFF
>TRBV19|TRBJ1-2|-|TRBD1
TGTGCCAGTAGCCCCCCAGGGGACAGGGAGGGTGGCTACACCTTC
CASSPPGDREGGYTF
>TRBV19|TRBJ2-2|-|TRBD1
TGTGCCAGTAGGGGGACAGGGACCGGGGAGCTGTTTTTT
CASRGTGTGELFF
>TRBV11-3|TRBJ1-2|once|-
TGTGCCAGCAGCTTAGAAGGGGGAAACTATGGCTACACCTTC
CASSLEGGNYGYTF
>TRBV6-1|TRBJ2-7|-|-
TGTGCCTCCCCGGACGGCTCCTACGAGCAGTACTTC
CASPDGSYEQYF
>TRBV15|TRBJ2-3|-|-
TGTGCCACCAGCAGAGAGAGGGACGGGAGTACAGATACGCAGTATTTT
CATSRERDGSTDTQYF
>TRBV30|TRBJ2-1|once|TRBD2
TGTGCCTGGACGAGGCGGGAGGGCCCCTACAATGAGCAGTTCTTC
CAWTRREGPYNEQFF
>TRBV27|TRBJ2-7|-|TRBD1
TGTGCCAGCAGTTCACCCCCCGGGACAGCGAGCTCCTACGAGCAGTACTTC
CASSSPPGTASSYEQYF
>TRBV27|TRBJ1-1|-|-
TGTGCCAGCAGTTTTTCGGGGGCCTGGACTGAAGCTTTCTTT
CASSFSGAWTEAFF
>TRBV7-9|TRBJ2-7|-|TRBD2
TGTGCCAGCAGCTTAGGACCGGGACTAGCGGAACCCTACGAGCAGTACTTC
CASSLGPGLAEPYEQYF
>TRBV29-1|TRBJ1-1|once|TRBD1
TGCAGCGTTGATGGGACAGGGTCCCCTGAAGCTTTCTTT
CSVDGTGSPEAFF
>TRBV9|TRBJ2-7|once|TRBD2
TGTGCCAGCAGCGTAGGAGCGGGAGTCCCCGAGCAGTACTTC
CASSVGAGVPEQYF
>TRBV28|TRBJ2-5|-|-
TGTGCCAGCAGTTTAGCGAGGGCACCGACCCAGTACCAAGAGACCCAGTACTTC
CASSLARAPTQYQETQYF